A selection of T cell receptor beta chains follows, all from one sample in a study of long-term antiretroviral therapy in people with HIV. Data came from immunoSEQ multiplex PCR; TCRdb stores just in-frame clones and leaves some out. The repertoire holds 30,000 or so clones, with just under 80% as singletons. Sequencing was performed on unsorted PBMCs, taken 1.5 years before starting antiretroviral therapy. The receptors derive from a young man with HIV. Both conserved end residues are part of each CDR3. A D gene is named only where the DNA matches it firmly. A clone size is listed for some rows: how often the clone was seen (once, few, many), or a class if it is expanded.

V gene,D gene,J gene,clone size,CDR3 DNA,CDR3 protein
TRBV28,-,TRBJ1-2,-,TGTGCCAGCAGTCAGACTCTGGGGGCTAACTATGGCTACACCTTC,CASSQTLGANYGYTF
TRBV23-1,-,TRBJ1-2,-,TGCGCCAGCAGTCAATCTCTTAAGCTGGGGTCGACCCCCTATGGCTACACCTTC,CASSQSLKLGSTPYGYTF
TRBV19,-,TRBJ1-1,-,TGTGCCAGTAGTAAAACAGGAGGGGTTAGAAGCACTGAAGCTTTCTTT,CASSKTGGVRSTEAFF
TRBV18,-,TRBJ2-7,-,TGTGCCAGCTCACCCGTAAATCCAGGGGGTAGCGGGCGACGCGAGCAGTACTTC,CASSPVNPGGSGRREQYF
TRBV27,-,TRBJ2-7,-,TGTGCCAGCAGTTCAGCGACCTACGAGCAGTACTTC,CASSSATYEQYF
TRBV5-8,-,TRBJ2-6,-,TGTGCCAGCAGCTCCACGACCGGGGCCAACGTCCTGACTTTC,CASSSTTGANVLTF
TRBV9,-,TRBJ2-7,-,TGTGCCAGCAGCTCCCCAGGGGGGAGCCCCTCCTACGAGCAGTACTTC,CASSSPGGSPSYEQYF
TRBV6-1,TRBD1,TRBJ2-5,-,TGTGCCAGCAGTTTAAGGGGGCAGGAGACCCAGTACTTC,CASSLRGQETQYF
TRBV5-5,TRBD1,TRBJ1-4,-,TGTGCCAGCAGCCTTGACAGGGTAGCAACTAATGAAAAACTGTTTTTT,CASSLDRVATNEKLFF
TRBV4-2,-,TRBJ2-1,once,TGTGCCAGCAGCCCTACCGGGACCTACAATGAGCAGTTCTTC,CASSPTGTYNEQFF
TRBV13,-,TRBJ2-3,-,TGTGCTTCAAGTTTTCGGAATTATAGCACAGATACGCAGTATTTT,CASSFRNYSTDTQYF
TRBV29-1,TRBD1,TRBJ1-1,-,TGCAGCGTACGGACAGAGGGGACAGGGCGATTCTGGGTTGGTGAAGCTTTCTTT,CSVRTEGTGRFWVGEAFF
TRBV5-1,-,TRBJ2-7,-,TGCGCCAGCAGCTGGGGGGTCCCGGGACGGGGTAAGGGCTTGGCCTACGAGCAGTACTTC,CASSWGVPGRGKGLAYEQYF
TRBV10-2,-,TRBJ1-1,once,TGCGCCAGCAGAATCACATGGACTGAAGCTTTCTTT,CASRITWTEAFF
TRBV30,TRBD1,TRBJ1-1,once,TGTGCCTGGAGTCCACTTGGGACAGCGAACACTGAAGCTTTCTTT,CAWSPLGTANTEAFF
TRBV9,TRBD2,TRBJ2-5,-,TGTGCCAGCAGCGTTTCTAGCGGGAGTTCGGAGACCCAGTACTTC,CASSVSSGSSETQYF
TRBV5-4,-,TRBJ2-5,-,TGTGCCAGCAGCGGGTCGGGGGAAGAGACCCAGTACTTC,CASSGSGEETQYF
TRBV29-1,TRBD2,TRBJ2-5,-,TGCAGCGTTGGTGGTTTAGCGGGGGGGCCCCGGACCCAGTACTTC,CSVGGLAGGPRTQYF
TRBV2,-,TRBJ1-4,-,TGTGCCAGCAGACCGGACCCTGGGCGGCCTAATGAAAAACTGTTTTTT,CASRPDPGRPNEKLFF
TRBV30,-,TRBJ1-2,-,TGTGCCTGGAAATTCACAGAATACTATGGCTACACCTTC,CAWKFTEYYGYTF
TRBV27,-,TRBJ2-1,-,TGTGCCAGCAGTTTACGTCGGGGCAGCTACAATGAGCAGTTCTTC,CASSLRRGSYNEQFF
TRBV7-9,-,TRBJ1-1,-,TGTGCCAGCAGCCCGTACAGTGAAGCTTTCTTT,CASSPYSEAFF
TRBV4-1,TRBD2,TRBJ2-7,-,TGCGCCAGCAGCCAAGACCTTCGACTAGCGCCTTCCTACGAGCAGTACTTC,CASSQDLRLAPSYEQYF
TRBV7-2,-,TRBJ1-2,-,TGTGCCAGCAGCTTAAACAGGGCATCGTATGGCTACACCTTC,CASSLNRASYGYTF
TRBV9,-,TRBJ2-3,-,TGTGCCAGCAGCGTACAGGGCACTGGGGGTGATACGCAGTATTTT,CASSVQGTGGDTQYF
TRBV28,TRBD1,TRBJ2-7,-,TGTGCCAGCAGTCCCCCCCCACAGGGGGCGCAGCGAAAGCAGTACTTC,CASSPPPQGAQRKQYF
TRBV29-1,-,TRBJ2-7,-,TGCAGCGTTGGGGGGGGGCAACCCTACGAGCAGTACTTC,CSVGGGQPYEQYF
TRBV5-1,-,TRBJ1-2,-,TGCGCCAGCAGCTCGGGGGGTCCTGACTATGGCTACACCTTC,CASSSGGPDYGYTF
TRBV18,TRBD1,TRBJ2-6,-,TGTGCCAGCTTCCATGGACAGGGGACATCAGTGGCCAACGTCCTGACTTTC,CASFHGQGTSVANVLTF
TRBV6-5,-,TRBJ2-7,-,TGTGCCAGCGGTTCCGACAGCTCCTACGAGCAGTACTTC,CASGSDSSYEQYF
TRBV6-6,-,TRBJ2-3,-,TGTGCCAGCAGTTACTTCCGCGACACAGATACGCAGTATTTT,CASSYFRDTDTQYF
TRBV6-1,-,TRBJ1-4,-,TGTGCCAGCAGTGCTTTCGGACGTAATGAAAAACTGTTTTTT,CASSAFGRNEKLFF
TRBV5-5,-,TRBJ1-1,once,TGTGCCAGCAGCTTGCTGGACCAGAACACTGAAGCTTTCTTT,CASSLLDQNTEAFF
TRBV7-9,-,TRBJ2-5,-,TGTGCCAGCAGTACCGGGACCCAGGGAGAGACCCAGTACTTC,CASSTGTQGETQYF
TRBV2,TRBD1,TRBJ2-4,-,TGTGCCAGCAGGGACAGGGGAGACATTCAGTACTTC,CASRDRGDIQYF
TRBV2,TRBD1,TRBJ1-1,-,TGTGCCAGCAAGGACAGGGTTGGCACTGAAGCTTTCTTT,CASKDRVGTEAFF
TRBV4-1,-,TRBJ2-5,-,TGCGCCAGCAGCCAACAACTTGGTAATTCACAAGAGACCCAGTACTTC,CASSQQLGNSQETQYF
TRBV11-2,TRBD2,TRBJ2-7,-,TGTGCCAGCAGCGGGGGAGCCAGCGGGGAGATATACGAGCAGTACTTC,CASSGGASGEIYEQYF
TRBV7-9,-,TRBJ2-3,-,TGTGCCAGCAGCTTAGGGAGGGGGCGCGCAGATACGCAGTATTTT,CASSLGRGRADTQYF
TRBV7-9,TRBD1,TRBJ1-2,-,TGTGCCAGCAGCTTCCGACAGGGCTATGGCTACACCTTC,CASSFRQGYGYTF
TRBV9,TRBD2,TRBJ2-7,few,TGTGCCAGCAGCGTAGGCGGGAGGGCGTCCTACGAGCAGTACTTC,CASSVGGRASYEQYF
TRBV5-6,-,TRBJ1-1,few,TGTGCCAGCAGCTCCCCCTATGGAAGGGACACTGAAGCTTTCTTT,CASSSPYGRDTEAFF
TRBV2,-,TRBJ1-3,few,TGTGCCAGCATGAGGCGCTCTGGAAACACCATATATTTT,CASMRRSGNTIYF
TRBV28,-,TRBJ1-3,once,TGTGCCACGGGTATCAGGATCTCTGGAAACACCATATATTTT,CATGIRISGNTIYF
TRBV5-6,TRBD2,TRBJ2-7,medium-sized,TGTGCCAGCAGCCCGGGACTAGCTTTTTACGAGCAGTACTTC,CASSPGLAFYEQYF
TRBV2,-,TRBJ1-4,-,TGTGCCAGCAGAGTTTGGGCCCAGAATGAAAAACTGTTTTTT,CASRVWAQNEKLFF
TRBV28,-,TRBJ2-4,-,TGTGCCAGCAGTTTGAGGTTAACAGCCAAAAACATTCAGTACTTC,CASSLRLTAKNIQYF